The 32 T cell receptor beta chains below all came from one sample that was sequenced in a study of response to subunit inactivated influenza vaccine. TCRdb recomputed calls from the RT-PCR reads with MiXCR, one row per CDR3 protein. The table has about 190,000 distinct CDR3 sequences, about 15% seen once; the top ten hold about 28%. Material: CD8+ T cells sorted from PBMCs, obtained 5 days after vaccination. Source of these receptors: a middle-aged man who received an inactivated influenza vaccine.

This clonotype was seen a handful of times. The chain combines TRBV5-1 with TRBJ1-1; no clear D. V was pared by 1 base and J by 4 bases, with 8 bases between. CDR1 is SGHRS, CDR2 YFSETQ, per germline. The CDR3 loop spans 13 amino acids. CDR3 in DNA: TGCGCCAGCAGCTTGTTACGGAGCACTGAAGCTTTCTTT. Its protein is CASSLLRSTEAFF.

The V and J genes are TRBV7-6 and TRBJ1-1; perhaps TRBD1 as D (5 bases). Germline values: CDR1 SGHVS, CDR2 FNYEAQ. This CDR3 is built from 16 residues. Trimming shortened V by 5 bases and J by 5 bases, and 21 bases separated the two germline ends. CDR3 sequence (DNA): TGTGCCAGCAGCCATACTTGGAGACAGATCTATACTGAAGCTTTCTTT. Its translation is CASSHTWRQIYTEAFF. The complete variable domain, with remaining parts taken from reference TRBV7-6 and TRBJ1-1, reads GAGVSQSPRYKVTKRGQDVALRCDPISGHVSLYWYRQALGQGPEFLTYFNYEAQQDKSGLPNDRFSAERPEGSISTLTIQRTEQRDSAMYRCASSHTWRQIYTEAFFGQGTRLTVV.

The chain is built from TRBV20-1 and TRBJ2-4; TRBD1 agrees at 7 bases. The ends lost 4 bases at V and 8 bases at J; junction bases unmatched: 14. This CDR3 comprises 15 residues. Germline assignment: CDR1 DFQATT and CDR2 SNEGSKA (reference sequence). The CDR3 nucleotides are TGCAGTGCTACATCTCTGGGACAGAAAGGGGACATTCAGTACTTC. It codes for CSATSLGQKGDIQYF.

The chain carries TRBV18 and TRBJ2-2; 8 bases are shared with TRBD1. Germline V gives CDR1 KGHSH, CDR2 LQKENI. The ends lost 5 bases at V and 3 bases at J; junction bases unmatched: 5. The CDR3 has 15 residues. The CDR3 DNA reads TGTGCCAGCTCAGACAGGGGTCTGGACACCGGGGAGCTGTTTTTT. Amino acid sequence: CASSDRGLDTGELFF. Full variable domain (missing parts from reference TRBV18 and TRBJ2-2): NAGVMQNPRHLVRRRGQEARLRCSPMKGHSHVYWYRQLPEEGLKFMVYLQKENIIDESGMPKERFSAEFPKEGPSILRIQQVVRGDSAAYFCASSDRGLDTGELFFGEGSRLTVL.

This clonotype was picked up a small number of times. The genes are TRBV5-1 and TRBJ2-1, with 12 bases fitting TRBD2. Germline V gene lookup returns CDR1 SGHRS and CDR2 YFSETQ. V gave up 3 bases and J gave up 4 bases; unmatched junction bases: 5. The CDR3 length is 16 residues. The CDR3 loop is CASSWTSGIGYNEQFF. The CDR3 DNA sequence: TGCGCCAGCAGCTGGACTAGCGGGATAGGTTACAATGAGCAGTTCTTC.

This clonotype was counted only a few times. The chain joins TRBV6-2 or TRBV6-3 to TRBJ1-1; D ambiguous. The CDR3 spans 11 residues. V lost 7 bases and J 2 bases, leaving 5 bases between the germline ends. The germline CDR1 and CDR2 sequences are MNHEY and SVGEGT. CDR3 DNA: TGTGCCAGCATTACTAACACTGAAGCTTTCTTT. Protein product: CASITNTEAFF.

This clonotype was detected only a few times. V usage is TRBV4-3 and J usage is TRBJ1-4; D ambiguous. Trimming took off 0 bases at V and 6 bases at J, with 11 bases between the two ends. CDR3 length: 15 residues. Germline-derived CDR1 and CDR2 are LGHNA and YSLEER. The CDR3 reads CASSQEDEPHEKLFF. The CDR3 nucleotides read TGCGCCAGCAGCCAAGAAGACGAACCTCATGAAAAACTGTTTTTT.

The CDR3, as DNA: TGTGCCAGCAGCCAAGTTGTGGGGGGGGGATACAATGAGCAGTTCTTC. Translated: CASSQVVGGGYNEQFF. The chain employs TRBV3-1 and TRBJ2-1; 7 bases align to TRBD2. CDR1 is LGHDT, CDR2 YNNKEL, per germline (reference sequence). V gave up 1 base and J gave up 4 bases; unmatched junction bases: 7. The CDR3 runs 16 residues.

This clonotype occurred a few times. V is TRBV7-3 and J is TRBJ2-1, with D tentatively TRBD2 (5 bases). Deletions cut 5 bases from V and 0 bases from J, with 14 bases between. This CDR3 region has 16 residues. From germline, CDR1 is SGHTA and CDR2 FQGTGA. The CDR3 spells CASSPSGVSSYNEQFF. The DNA for the CDR3 is TGTGCCAGCAGCCCGAGCGGTGTGAGCTCCTACAATGAGCAGTTCTTC.

This clonotype has just a few counts. The V and J genes are TRBV5-6 and TRBJ2-7; 8 nucleotides align to TRBD1. J gave up 3 bases and V 1 base, and 9 bases lay outside the gene matches. This CDR3 region has 16 residues. Germline loops: CDR1 SGHDT, CDR2 YYEEEE. The CDR3 region has the DNA TGTGCCAGCAGCTTGTTCTCCGGACAGGGTGACTACGAGCAGTACTTC. Its translation is CASSLFSGQGDYEQYF.

This clonotype was seen more than once but under ten times. V usage is TRBV19 and J usage is TRBJ1-5; D remains ambiguous. Germline CDR1 is LNHDA and CDR2 is SQIVND (reference sequence). CDR3 length: 13 amino acids. Trimming took 1 base from V and 6 from J, leaving 7 bases between them. CDR3 nucleotide sequence: TGTGCCAGTAGTATAGTGTCCGGTCAGCCCCAGCATTTT. Translating gives CASSIVSGQPQHF.

This clonotype was seen more than once but under ten times. The genes are TRBV4-3 and TRBJ1-2; D remains unclear. V lost 6 bases, J lost 6 bases, and 14 bases lay in between. The germline gives CDR1 LGHNA, CDR2 YSLEER. This CDR3 has 13 residues. The CDR3 sequence: CASRGPMGDGYTF. The CDR3 coding sequence is TGCGCCAGCAGGGGCCCCATGGGAGATGGCTACACCTTC.

The table lists this clonotype with a few counts. J is TRBJ1-3 and V is TRBV30; the match to TRBD1 covers 8 bases. CDR1 is GTSNPN, CDR2 SVGIG, per germline (reference sequence). The trim removed 2 bases at V and 7 bases at J, leaving 4 bases unmatched. The CDR3 runs to 13 residues. The CDR3 loop is CAWSTGGWNTIYF. The CDR3 DNA is TGTGCCTGGAGTACAGGGGGTTGGAACACCATATATTTT.

This clonotype was found a few times. This chain connects TRBV4-1 to TRBJ1-6, with TRBD1 matching 9 bases. Germline trimming cut 4 bases from V and 1 base from J; bases unmatched to any gene: 14. The CDR3 has 20 residues. Germline assignment: CDR1 MGHRA and CDR2 YSYEKL. CDR3 sequence reads: CASSLRGTFGTGSYNSPLHF. The CDR3 DNA reads TGCGCCAGCAGCCTCAGGGGTACTTTCGGGACAGGGTCCTATAATTCACCCCTCCACTTT.

Ten or more counts support this clonotype. V is TRBV9 and J is TRBJ2-1; a possible D gene is TRBD2 (6 bases). CDR3 length: 14 residues. Trimming took 6 bases from V and 6 from J, leaving 16 bases between them. Germline V gene data show CDR1 as SGDLS and CDR2 as YYNGEE. The CDR3 nucleotides are TGTGCCAGCACGCCCCGCGGGGCCCTCAATGAGCAGTTCTTC. Protein sequence: CASTPRGALNEQFF.

This clonotype has more than one count but fewer than ten. The chain uses TRBV7-9 and TRBJ2-1; D remains unclear. Trimming pared 5 bases from V and 5 bases from J, leaving 10 bases between. The CDR3 is 13 amino acids. From germline, CDR1 is SEHNR and CDR2 FQNEAQ (reference sequence). This CDR3 reads CASSRRSDNEQFF. The CDR3 bases are TGTGCCAGCAGCCGACGCAGCGACAATGAGCAGTTCTTC.

The table lists this clonotype with a few counts. This chain joins TRBV2 and TRBJ2-1; D might be TRBD2 (6 bases). The CDR3 has 14 residues. V was shortened by 8 bases and J by 10 bases, with 21 bases between the two germline ends. Germline assignment: CDR1 SNHLY and CDR2 FYNNEI. The CDR3 reads CASLGTGNLEEQFF. The CDR3 bases are TGTGCCAGCCTGGGGACTGGCAACTTGGAAGAGCAGTTCTTC.

The chain is built from TRBV4-1 and TRBJ2-6; the D gene is possibly TRBD1 (6 bases). Trimming took off 1 base at V and 0 bases at J, with 16 bases between the two ends. The CDR3 length is 19 residues. In germline, CDR1 is MGHRA, CDR2 YSYEKL. This CDR3 is CASSQGYRASSSGANVLTF. The CDR3 region has the DNA TGCGCCAGCAGCCAAGGCTACAGGGCCTCCAGCTCTGGGGCCAACGTCCTGACTTTC.

The V call is TRBV12-3 or TRBV12-4, the J call TRBJ2-1, with D possibly matching TRBD2 (7 bases). V lost 1 base and J lost 7, with 14 bases in between. This CDR3 has 15 amino acids. CDR3 sequence reads: CASSLGGGAGNEQFF. CDR3 nucleotide sequence: TGTGCCAGCAGTTTAGGGGGGGGGGCCGGTAATGAGCAGTTCTTC.

This rearrangement joins TRBV7-6 to TRBJ2-7, with 10 bases lining up with TRBD1. The CDR3 consists of 15 residues. V dropped 2 bases and J dropped 5; count of bases not matched to a gene: 6. Germline lookup yields CDR1 SGHVS and CDR2 FNYEAQ. Here the CDR3 reads CASSLLGQGFDEQYF. The CDR3 DNA reads TGTGCCAGCAGCTTACTGGGACAGGGGTTTGACGAGCAGTACTTC. Variable domain in full (rest from reference TRBV7-6 and TRBJ2-7): GAGVSQSPRYKVTKRGQDVALRCDPISGHVSLYWYRQALGQGPEFLTYFNYEAQQDKSGLPNDRFSAERPEGSISTLTIQRTEQRDSAMYRCASSLLGQGFDEQYFGPGTRLTVT.

The CDR3 sequence: CASSPDRSGGNTIYF. The CDR3 bases are TGTGCCAGCAGTCCCGACAGGAGTGGTGGAAACACCATATATTTT. The chain couples TRBV12-3 or TRBV12-4 to TRBJ1-3; TRBD1 might be the D (6 bases). V gave up 5 bases and J gave up 3 bases, with 14 bases separating them. The CDR3 is 15 amino acids.

CDR3 loop: CASSLASGTYEQYF. The CDR3 nucleotides are TGTGCCAGCAGCTTAGCGTCCGGGACCTACGAGCAGTACTTC. V gene TRBV7-2 combines with J gene TRBJ2-7, with D possibly being TRBD2 (5 bases). With 0 bases removed from V and 2 bases from J, the gap between germline ends came to 8 bases. Germline V gene sequence: CDR1 SGHTA, CDR2 FQGNSA. The CDR3 consists of 14 residues.

This clonotype was seen only a few times. The genes are TRBV29-1 and TRBJ2-7; either TRBD1 or TRBD2 may fit D (6 bases each). The V end lost 0 bases, the J end lost 5 bases, and 14 bases lay between the germline ends. Germline lookup yields CDR1 SQVTM and CDR2 ANQGSEA. This CDR3 region has 14 residues. CDR3 DNA sequence: TGCAGCGTTGAAGATCTTGGGGGGCCCAACGAGCAGTACTTC. It is translated as CSVEDLGGPNEQYF.

The chain is built from TRBV12-3 or TRBV12-4 and TRBJ2-7; D ambiguous. The CDR3 runs 12 residues. Trimming cost V 2 bases and J 5 bases, with 7 bases left between them. The CDR3 bases are TGTGCCAGCAGTTTACCCCAGGACGAGCAGTACTTC. Encoded protein: CASSLPQDEQYF.

The rearrangement links TRBV28 to TRBJ2-1, with D possibly being TRBD1 or TRBD2 (5 bases each). The CDR3 has 13 residues. Trimming pared 5 bases from V and 4 bases from J, leaving 9 bases between. CDR1 and CDR2 (germline): MDHEN, SYDVKM. Here the CDR3 DNA reads TGTGCCAGCAGTGGGACCTTTTACAATGAGCAGTTCTTC. Its protein is CASSGTFYNEQFF.

This clonotype was observed a handful of times. The chain joins TRBV7-9 to TRBJ2-7; D gene unclear. Germline V gene lookup returns CDR1 SEHNR and CDR2 FQNEAQ (reference sequence). The CDR3 is 12 amino acids. Deletions cut 3 bases from V and 1 base from J, with 4 bases between. CDR3 residues: CASSFASYEQYF. The CDR3 DNA is TGTGCCAGCAGCTTCGCGTCCTACGAGCAGTACTTC.

The rearrangement uses TRBV7-8 and TRBJ2-1; no definite D call. The CDR3 loop spans 16 amino acids. Germline CDR1 and CDR2: SGHVS and FQNEAQ. Trimming shortened V by 5 bases and J by 0 bases, and 14 bases separated the two germline ends. The CDR3 loop is CASSPAGTYSYNEQFF. CDR3 nucleotide sequence: TGTGCCAGCAGCCCCGCCGGAACCTACTCCTACAATGAGCAGTTCTTC.

This clonotype was seen a few times. This chain connects TRBV7-9 to TRBJ2-4; D remains ambiguous. CDR3 length: 14 residues. Germline-derived CDR1 and CDR2 are SEHNR and FQNEAQ (reference sequence). Trimming took off 5 bases at V and 6 bases at J, with 14 bases between the two ends. CDR3 protein: CASSRVDGRNIQYF. DNA for the CDR3: TGTGCCAGCAGCCGGGTTGACGGTAGAAACATTCAGTACTTC.

This clonotype was counted a few times. This chain connects TRBV29-1 to TRBJ2-7, with a weak D call TRBD1 (8 bases). The CDR3 has 16 amino acids. V was shortened by 0 bases and J by 2 bases, with 17 bases between the two germline ends. Germline CDR1 SQVTM, CDR2 ANQGSEA. Written as DNA, the CDR3 is TGCAGCGTTGAAGATTTCGCACAGGGGGGGGCCTACGAGCAGTACTTC. This encodes CSVEDFAQGGAYEQYF.

At least ten counts were recorded for this clonotype. This chain joins TRBV6-2 or TRBV6-3 and TRBJ2-1; unclear D gene. This CDR3 is 12 amino acids long. Per germline, CDR1 MNHEY and CDR2 SVGEGT. Trimming removed 8 bases from V and 6 bases from J, with 11 bases in between. DNA of the CDR3: TGTGCCAGCTCTAAGTGGGTCAATGAGCAGTTCTTC. This gives the protein CASSKWVNEQFF.

This clonotype was seen a handful of times. The chain couples TRBV12-3 or TRBV12-4 to TRBJ2-1; 13 nucleotides align to TRBD2. The V and J ends lost 5 bases and 5 bases, in that order; junction bases with no gene match: 15. The CDR3 totals 19 residues. CDR3 loop: CASSTGLAGSTLGNNEQFF. The CDR3 DNA reads TGTGCCAGCAGTACGGGACTAGCGGGGTCAACCCTTGGCAACAATGAGCAGTTCTTC.

This clonotype was found a few times. This chain joins TRBV2 and TRBJ1-2; D remains ambiguous. Germline values: CDR1 SNHLY, CDR2 FYNNEI. The CDR3 extends over 13 amino acids. The V gene lost 3 bases and the J gene lost 1 base, with 6 bases spanning the gap. This CDR3 is CASSDELNYGYTF. The CDR3 DNA reads as TGTGCCAGCAGTGATGAACTTAACTATGGCTACACCTTC.